These 3 T cell receptor beta chains came from one sample sequenced in a study of regulatory T cells in long-lasting Graves disease. The sample's time point: persistent/refractory GD, antithyroid drugs over 5 years with positive TRAb. RNA isolated from PBMCs was used to make the TCR library. Researchers made TCR beta libraries by using iRepertoire HTBI primers and running Arm-PCR on CDR3 regions. TCRdb called the multiplex PCR reads again in MiXCR, with one record for every CDR3 protein. The sample has 250,000 to 300,000 distinct CDR3 sequences; 22% are singletons. The sample was peripheral blood mononuclear cells (PBMCs), taken when the disease was refractory, from a patient treated with antithyroid drugs. The receptors were sampled from a female donor with Graves disease.

V and J are TRBV6-1 and TRBJ2-1, with 15 bases identical to TRBD2. The CDR3 totals 14 residues. From germline, CDR1 is MNHNS and CDR2 SASEGT. The J segment lost 8 bases and the V segment lost 7 bases, leaving 3 bases of the junction unmatched. The CDR3 here is CASKGLAGGHEQFF. The CDR3 DNA reads TGTGCCAGCAAGGGACTAGCGGGAGGACATGAGCAGTTCTTC.

V gene TRBV20-1 combines with J gene TRBJ2-7, with a tentative D call TRBD2 (6 bases). The V and J ends lost 5 bases and 2 bases respectively, with 34 bases between them. CDR1 is DFQATT, CDR2 SNEGSKA, per germline (reference sequence). The CDR3 is 20 amino acids. Written as DNA, the CDR3 is TGCAGTGCTCAGACCGATTTTGATAGCGGAAGTTCACCCCTTCCCTACGAGCAGTACTTC. Protein sequence: CSAQTDFDSGSSPLPYEQYF.

This clonotype occurred a few times. Since a much larger clone is just one base distant, this may be a read error. The chain joins TRBV6-1 to TRBJ1-5, with no clear D. V was clipped by 5 bases and J by 0 bases, with 11 bases between them. The CDR3 runs to 15 residues. Germline V gives CDR1 MNHNS, CDR2 SASEGT. The CDR3 DNA is TGTGCCAGCAGTAAACCGGGGATTAGCAATCAGCCCCAGCATTTT. This gives the protein CASSKPGISNQPQHF.